The clone carrying this TCR beta chain has just a few counts. The sample is drawn from a study of blood T cell repertoires in COVID-19. Study summary: PBMCs, B-cell-depleted T cells, or T cells provided the cDNA or gDNA that made up the material.

Germline CDR1 and CDR2: KGHSH and LQKENI. The trim removed 10 bases at V and 7 bases at J, leaving 11 bases unmatched. The CDR3 contains 14 residues. Assay used: immunoSEQ multiplex PCR; TCRdb lists only in-frame clones, some missing. The table includes almost 250,000 clones, more than 85% detected once. Two negative PCRs, clearance, or symptom resolution characterized the recovered Cohort 3 donors. The TCR was taken from a woman aged 45-65 years who had recovered from COVID-19. The sequenced sample consisted of PBMCs or T cells enriched from blood (not recorded which). The chain couples TRBV18 to TRBJ1-4; 8 bases are shared with TRBD1. CDR3 sequence (DNA): TGTGCCACCAAAACAGGACAGGGAGGTGAAAAACTGTTTTTT. It is translated as CATKTGQGGEKLFF.